This TCR beta chain comes out of a study of blood T cell repertoires in COVID-19. Study context: Samples taken during acute and convalescent COVID-19 were collected in the United States, Italy and Spain. PBMCs, B-cell-depleted T cells, or T cells were the source of the cDNA or gDNA that made up the material.

CDR3 size: 14 residues. Looked up from germline, CDR1 is SNHLY and CDR2 is FYNNEI. V was pared by 6 bases and J by 2 bases, with 14 bases between. In the authors' methods: Amplification with reference gene primers provided the estimates of nucleated cell counts. Sequencing was performed with immunoSEQ multiplex PCR; in TCRdb, only in-frame clones are kept and a portion is missing. V and J calls and clone size come straight from that table; D and trimming were deduced from the DNA. Of 150,000 to 200,000 clones listed, 75% to 80% are singletons. V usage is TRBV2 and J usage is TRBJ2-7, with D perhaps TRBD1 (5 bases). Material for sequencing was peripheral blood. The receptor was derived from a woman between 45 and 60 years old with active or convalescent COVID-19. In DNA form, the CDR3 reads TGTGCCAGCAGAGACCAGACAGCAGCCTACGAGCAGTACTTC. Protein sequence: CASRDQTAAYEQYF.